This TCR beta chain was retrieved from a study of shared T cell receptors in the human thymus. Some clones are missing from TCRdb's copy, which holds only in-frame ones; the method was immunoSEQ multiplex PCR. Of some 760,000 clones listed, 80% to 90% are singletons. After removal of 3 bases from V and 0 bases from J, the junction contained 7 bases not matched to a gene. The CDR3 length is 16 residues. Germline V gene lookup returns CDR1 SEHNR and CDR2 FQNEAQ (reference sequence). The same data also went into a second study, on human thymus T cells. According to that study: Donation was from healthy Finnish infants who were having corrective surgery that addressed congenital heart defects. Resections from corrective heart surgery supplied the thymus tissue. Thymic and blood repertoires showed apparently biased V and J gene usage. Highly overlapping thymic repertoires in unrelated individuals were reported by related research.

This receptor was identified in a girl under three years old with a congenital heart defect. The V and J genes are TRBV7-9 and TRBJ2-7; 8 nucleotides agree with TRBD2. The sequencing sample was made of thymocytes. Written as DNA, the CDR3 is TGTGCCAGCAGCTTGGTGCGGGGGGCCAGCTCCTACGAGCAGTACTTC. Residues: CASSLVRGASSYEQYF.